This T cell receptor beta chain originates from a study of T-cell memory formation after mild COVID-19. Study details: In these data, TCR clusters were largely donor specific.

This clonotype was recorded a few times. This CDR3 is 17 amino acids long. Looked up from germline, CDR1 is SGHAT and CDR2 is FQNNGV. V was pared by 5 bases and J by 2 bases, with 4 bases of the junction left unmatched. TCRdb called the 5' RACE reads again in MiXCR, with one record for every CDR3 protein. The table includes about 390,000 distinct CDR3 sequences, roughly 15% detected once. The chain carries TRBV11-2 and TRBJ2-3; 16 nucleotides agree with TRBD2. The sample comprised PBMCs or a T cell subset sorted from them (not recorded which). This receptor was identified in a man aged 18-30 years who had mild COVID-19 (a few samples of this study predate the infection). Cell type and time point are not known. The CDR3 loop is CASSGGTSGGVTDTQYF. The CDR3 nucleotides are TGTGCCAGCAGCGGAGGGACTAGCGGGGGGGTCACAGATACGCAGTATTTT.